This TCR beta chain was recorded in a study of cytomegalovirus exposure and HLA in healthy donors (dated by TCRdb to between 2016 and 2019). For the study in its entirety: According to an earlier analysis of around 600 of the donors, roughly 180 million T cells yielded roughly 110 million unique TCR beta sequences and less than 300 Gb of sequence data. Roughly 320 gigabases of sequencing data and approximately 91 million unique TCR sequences made up an early release that covered roughly 670 HLA-typed donors. Among the roughly 370 genotyped donors, approximately 82% belonged to the genetic ancestry cluster associated with self-reported Caucasian donors. The study was designed to test whether signatures of past pathogen exposure could be identified by cataloging public T cell receptors. The T cell repertoires of 670 or so subjects were profiled by immunosequencing and related to cytomegalovirus serostatus. Besides the first cohort of approximately 670 subjects, a separate validation cohort made up of roughly 120 different subjects was used. High-throughput TCR immunosequencing, statistical association of individual TCRs with disease status, and machine learning were combined to predict cytomegalovirus infection status. To study patterns of TCR occurrence, a later analysis re-analyzed previously published TCR beta repertoires from 550 to 800 donors and added high-resolution HLA genotyping. Rather than using new phenotypic data, the later analysis identified candidate immune exposures from TCR beta sequences and from how often those sequences occurred across donors. To decide whether each TCR beta V gene segment behaved as functional or pseudogenic, an earlier analysis of some 580 of the donors relied on high-throughput TCR beta sequencing. Donor age, sex, ethnicity and CMV serostatus were collected together with the repertoire data. Genome-wide SNP genotypes for about 55% of the roughly 670 donors were used in a later genetic analysis, which treated that subset as a discovery cohort. Every discovery cohort repertoire had been produced on one sequencing platform. HLA typing covered class I and class II loci at four-digit resolution. Typing coverage varied by locus: roughly 629-640 donors for A, B, C, DRB1 and DQB1; 522 for DQA1; 600 to 610 for DPA1; 450 to 480 for DPB1. Four or five DR-DQ haplotypes were handled as single units for association and clustering, since linkage in the cohort was strong. Among 398 genotyped donors of the cohort, an average of approximately 200,000 unique TCR beta nucleotide sequences was sequenced per donor, of which about 19% were non-productive. Study-level results and caveats: The only immune exposure information available for the cohort was CMV serostatus. A later analysis found that TCR association rates varied across HLA loci, with DRB1 alleles showing the most associated TCRs and HLA-C alleles the fewest. According to a later analysis, most CMV-associated TCR beta chains appeared to be HLA-restricted, and the HLA associations seemed to be driven largely by CMV exposure. While some public TCRs were present in many individuals, most TCR sequences turned up only very rarely across donors. This cohort had only TCR beta chains sequenced, and the lack of alpha or paired-chain data limited which features could be detected. The presence/absence analyses assumed that sequencing depth was roughly uniform across donors, and that assumption may not be true. In vitro tests confirmed that a few of the cytomegalovirus-associated TCR beta chains recognize cytomegalovirus antigens. Linkage disequilibrium might explain the correlated functional status among segregating V segments, but an unknown experimental factor could not be ruled out. At a false discovery rate of 0.05, a later analysis linked 16,951 TCR beta sequences to specific HLA alleles. Seventeen rarely observed V segments, including chromosome 9 orphons, were excluded from the earlier analysis of several hundred of the donors because counts were too low. An earlier analysis of approximately 540 of the donors showed that most TCR beta V segments appeared in productive rearrangements either about 90% or about 30% of the time, which broadly matched IMGT annotations. In a later genetic analysis, fewer N-insertions in productive TCRs were reported among donors in an Asian-associated ancestry cluster than the roughly 700-donor mean. A further reported finding was that TCR beta sequences accurately predicted the HLA-A and HLA-B alleles for most subjects in the first cohort. A group of highly shared sequence variants was considered likely to be a technical artifact of the sequencing pipeline. The authors suggested that the approach could potentially be extended to other disease states and immunological phenotypes. The classifier was reported to diagnose cytomegalovirus status with high specificity and sensitivity in both the original and validation cohorts. Compared with equally common non-associated chains, HLA-associated TCR beta chains in a later analysis were more clonally expanded and had lower generation probabilities. A later analysis reported that several top co-occurrence clusters appeared linked to parvovirus B19, influenza, CMV and Epstein-Barr virus. An association between a missense DCLRE1C variant and V-gene and J-gene trimming of TCR beta chains was found in a later genetic analysis and replicated in an independent cohort. Some IMGT-functional V segments, including TRBV6-2 and TRBV6-3, could not be distinguished by the 87-base-pair reads and were therefore excluded. When HLA alleles, especially DR and DQ, strongly co-occurred, TCR associations were difficult to assign to individual alleles. Because some donors lacked HLA typing at each locus, the association tests relied only on the typed subset. In the study, about 150 TCR beta chains were listed as associated with cytomegalovirus.

V lost 4 bases and J lost 8 bases, and the count of bases not matched to a germline gene is 12. CDR1 is given as MNHNY and CDR2 as SVGAGI, both from the germline V gene (reference sequence). CDR3 length: 16 amino acids, cysteine to phenylalanine. Here the CDR3 DNA is all that survives: 48 bases in frame from base 1. Receptor libraries were prepared by the immunoSEQ multiplex PCR assay. For the multiplex PCR, a mixture combining 60 forward primers for TCR Vbeta segments and 13 reverse primers for TCR Jbeta segments was used. A multiplex PCR assay on genomic DNA amplified the CDR3 region of rearranged TCR beta genes. Amplified TCR beta libraries were sequenced as 87-base-pair reads on the Illumina HiSeq System. In the authors' own workflow: A later analysis tallied some 79 million unique TCR beta chains across the 666 repertoires, and around 10 million of those chains were shared by two or more donors. Raw reads were error-corrected and collapsed into unique sequences with a nearest-neighbor algorithm that merged closely related sequences to remove PCR and sequencing errors. Alignment of CDR3 sequences to IMGT reference sequences was used to assign V, D and J gene segments. Each retained sequence needed at least a six-nucleotide match to both a V gene segment and a J gene segment. A rearrangement counted as productive if the CDR3 had no stop codons and remained in frame with V and J, and every other rearrangement counted as non-productive. CDR3 was defined by IMGT convention, running from the second conserved V-encoded cysteine to the conserved J-encoded phenylalanine. In an earlier analysis of around 570 of the donors, sequences lacking an unambiguous match to a single V gene segment were excluded. An earlier analysis of roughly 590 of the donors called V segments functional above 56.7% productive rearrangements and segregating when the between-donor standard deviation exceeded 5%. To diagnose cytomegalovirus status from the catalog of TCR beta chain sequences, a statistical classification framework was built. In a later analysis, V and J genes were assigned by comparing TCR nucleotide sequences against IMGT/GENE-DB human TR gene sequences. The TCRdist pipeline was used in a later analysis to assign CDR3 sequences and most-parsimonious VDJ recombination scenarios. A later analysis defined each TCR beta chain by its CDR3 amino acid sequence plus V-gene family, and excluded reads lacking a unique V-gene family. As a way to deal with suspected cross-contamination and a sequencing artifact, a later analysis dropped hundreds of nucleotide sequences that were highly shared and had low generation probability. In a later analysis, a clonal expansion index for each public chain was calculated from normalized within-repertoire ranks of inferred template counts. In a later analysis, generation probabilities were computed with a VDJ recombination model fitted to out-of-frame rearrangements, and the resulting probabilities were checked against IGoR. In a later analysis, TCR-TCR, TCR-HLA and TCR-CMV co-occurrence was scored with hypergeometric tests, and a repertoire-size bias correction was applied to TCR pairs. A later analysis estimated false discovery rates by permuting HLA or CMV assignments 20 times. In a later analysis, co-occurring TCRs were grouped using DBSCAN, with TCRdist sequence similarity added in when clustering inside HLA-allele-positive subsets. For co-occurrence clustering, repertoires with fewer than 30,000 or more than 120,000 public chains were excluded, along with four to six repertoires with anomalous nucleotide sharing. As stored in TCRdb, this immuneACCESS dataset retains in-frame rearrangements with V and J assigned. A fraction of the clones does not appear; measured against another copy, unresolved V genes explain less than half of the discrepancy, and the remainder lacks a known reason. V and J calls plus clone size are reproduced from that table; the DNA served to infer D and trimming. This sample holds approximately 200,000 clones; over 65% were observed only once. Clones ranked in the top ten supply around 1.2% of the sample.

Concerning this clone itself: Its specific antigen is unknown. No per-base quality is available; no much larger clone lies one base away.

The cohort comprised more than 550 healthy bone marrow donors. At the time of sampling, all cohort members were nominally healthy, though unrecorded immune exposures were likely present. CMV serostatus was recorded as positive for almost 300 and negative for 352 of the 666 cohort members, whereas no CMV serostatus was recorded for the donor in question. Each donor provided a peripheral blood sample, and peripheral blood mononuclear cells were used for TCR beta sequencing. The Qiagen DNeasy Blood Extraction Kit was used to extract genomic DNA from the blood cell samples. The chain is assembled from TRBV6-6 and TRBJ1-4; 8 central nucleotides agree with TRBD1. The sample comprised PBMCs. The TCR originated in a human donor in good health. The nucleotides read TGTGCCAGCAGTTTCACTCGGACAGGGAAAAACGAAAAACTGTTTTTT. It translates to CASSFTRTGKNEKLFF.